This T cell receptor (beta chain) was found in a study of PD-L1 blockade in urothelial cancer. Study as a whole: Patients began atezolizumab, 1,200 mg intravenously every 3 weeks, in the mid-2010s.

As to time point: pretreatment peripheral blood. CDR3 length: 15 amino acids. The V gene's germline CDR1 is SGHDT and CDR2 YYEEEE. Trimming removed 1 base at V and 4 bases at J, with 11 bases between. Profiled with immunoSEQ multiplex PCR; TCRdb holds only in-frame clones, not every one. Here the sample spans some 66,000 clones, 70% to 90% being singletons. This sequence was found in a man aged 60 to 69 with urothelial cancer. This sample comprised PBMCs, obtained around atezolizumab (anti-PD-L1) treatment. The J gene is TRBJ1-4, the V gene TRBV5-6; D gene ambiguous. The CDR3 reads CASSLWAVSNEKLFF. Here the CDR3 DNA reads TGTGCCAGCAGCTTGTGGGCAGTCAGTAATGAAAAACTGTTTTTT.